The clone carrying this T cell receptor beta chain was counted many times. Its antigen is unidentified. Construction of the TCRbeta library involved unique molecular identifiers. Each CDR3 protein is one row after TCRdb ran MiXCR on the PCR reads. The data show 280,000 or so distinct CDR3 sequences, with roughly 11% seen just once and 20% to 25% held by the top ten. This sample stems from a study of T-cell reconstitution after alpha-beta-depleted transplantation in children. General study findings and limits: A year post-transplant, T-cell counts and diversity derived mostly from newly produced T cells. Several hundred expanded graft clones reportedly were the source of alpha-beta T cells about two months after transplant.

The CDR3 contains 16 residues. The V end lost 6 bases, the J end lost 3 bases, and 20 bases lay between the germline ends. The chain uses TRBV12-3 or TRBV12-4 and TRBJ1-2, with D perhaps TRBD1 (5 bases). Sequencing used peripheral blood, obtained 180 days after TCRalphabeta/CD19-depleted stem cell transplant. This clonotype originated in a male patient aged 2 to 10 who had a stem cell transplant for chronic granulomatous disease, so the T cells may come from the graft donor. CDR3 sequence: CASRPYPGAIYYGYTF. The CDR3 region has the DNA TGTGCCAGCAGACCTTACCCCGGGGCTATCTACTATGGCTACACCTTC.